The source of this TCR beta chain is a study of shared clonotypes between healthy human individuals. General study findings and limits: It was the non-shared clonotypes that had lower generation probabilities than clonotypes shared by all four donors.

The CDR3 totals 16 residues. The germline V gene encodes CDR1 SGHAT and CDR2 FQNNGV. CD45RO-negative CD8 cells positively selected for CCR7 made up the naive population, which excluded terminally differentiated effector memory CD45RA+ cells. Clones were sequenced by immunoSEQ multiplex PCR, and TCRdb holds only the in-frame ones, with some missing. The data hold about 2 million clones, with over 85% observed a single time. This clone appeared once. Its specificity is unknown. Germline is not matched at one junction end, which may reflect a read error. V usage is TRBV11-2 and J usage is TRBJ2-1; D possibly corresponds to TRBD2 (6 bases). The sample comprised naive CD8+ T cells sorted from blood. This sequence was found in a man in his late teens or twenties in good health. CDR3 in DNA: TGTGCCAGCAGCTTGGGGACGGGACTCGGCTACGATGAGCAGTTCTTC. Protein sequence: CASSLGTGLGYDEQFF.